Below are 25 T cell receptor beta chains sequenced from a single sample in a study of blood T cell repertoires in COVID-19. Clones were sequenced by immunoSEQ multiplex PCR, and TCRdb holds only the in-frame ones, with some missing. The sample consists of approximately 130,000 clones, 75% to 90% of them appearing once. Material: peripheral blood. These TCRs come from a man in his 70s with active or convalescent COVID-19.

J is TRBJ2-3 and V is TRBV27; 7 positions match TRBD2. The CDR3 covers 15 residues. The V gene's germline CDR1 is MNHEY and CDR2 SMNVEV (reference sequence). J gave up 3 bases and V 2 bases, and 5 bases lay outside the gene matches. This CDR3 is CASSLAGVLTDTQYF. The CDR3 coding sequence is TGTGCCAGCAGTTTAGCGGGAGTTCTGACAGATACGCAGTATTTT.

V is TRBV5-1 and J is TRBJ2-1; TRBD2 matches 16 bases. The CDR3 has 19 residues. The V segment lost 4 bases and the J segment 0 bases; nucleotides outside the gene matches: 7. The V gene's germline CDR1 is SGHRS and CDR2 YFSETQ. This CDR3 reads CASSPGTSGRAASYNEQFF. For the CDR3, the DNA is TGCGCCAGCAGCCCCGGGACTAGCGGGAGGGCCGCCTCCTACAATGAGCAGTTCTTC.

The CDR3 DNA is TGTGCCAGCAGCCCCAGCGGGGGATCGGACACTGAAGCTTTCTTT. Its protein product is CASSPSGGSDTEAFF. The rearrangement joins TRBV7-3 to TRBJ1-1, with D possibly TRBD1 on 5 matching bases. The CDR3 is made up of 15 amino acids. CDR1 and CDR2 from the germline V gene are SGHTA and FQGTGA. The V end was cut by 5 bases, the J end by 3 bases, with 16 bases between.

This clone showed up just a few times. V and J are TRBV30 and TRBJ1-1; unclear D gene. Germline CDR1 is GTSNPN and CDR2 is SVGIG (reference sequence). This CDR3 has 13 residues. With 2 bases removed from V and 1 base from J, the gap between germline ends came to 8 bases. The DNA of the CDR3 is TGTGCCTGGAGTCGGGATCCGAACACTGAAGCTTTCTTT. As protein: CAWSRDPNTEAFF.

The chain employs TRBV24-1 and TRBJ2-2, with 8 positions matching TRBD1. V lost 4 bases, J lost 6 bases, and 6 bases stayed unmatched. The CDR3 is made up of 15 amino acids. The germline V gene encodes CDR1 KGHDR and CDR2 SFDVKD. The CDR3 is CATSDLDRDAGELFF. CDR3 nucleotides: TGTGCCACCAGTGACCTGGACAGGGATGCCGGGGAGCTGTTTTTT.

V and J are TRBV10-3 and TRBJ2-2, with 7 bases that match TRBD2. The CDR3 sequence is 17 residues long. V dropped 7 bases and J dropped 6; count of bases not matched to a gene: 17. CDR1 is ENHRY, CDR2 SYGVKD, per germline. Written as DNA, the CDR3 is TGTGCCATCACTGATAACCGGGACGGGGGGAAGGCCGGGGAGCTGTTTTTT. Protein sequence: CAITDNRDGGKAGELFF.

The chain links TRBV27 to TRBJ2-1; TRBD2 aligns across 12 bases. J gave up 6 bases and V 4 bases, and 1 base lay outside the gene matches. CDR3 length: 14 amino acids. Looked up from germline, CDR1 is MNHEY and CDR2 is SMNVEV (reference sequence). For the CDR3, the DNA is TGTGCCAGCAGTTCGACTAGCGGGGGCAATGAGCAGTTCTTC. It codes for CASSSTSGGNEQFF.

CDR3 protein: CASSLQDSGANVLTF. Written as DNA, the CDR3 is TGCGCCAGCAGCTTACAAGACTCTGGGGCCAACGTCCTGACTTTC. The chain links TRBV5-1 to TRBJ2-6, with D unresolved. Deletions cut 2 bases from V and 0 bases from J, with 6 bases between. Germline CDR1 and CDR2: SGHRS and YFSETQ. CDR3 size: 15 residues.

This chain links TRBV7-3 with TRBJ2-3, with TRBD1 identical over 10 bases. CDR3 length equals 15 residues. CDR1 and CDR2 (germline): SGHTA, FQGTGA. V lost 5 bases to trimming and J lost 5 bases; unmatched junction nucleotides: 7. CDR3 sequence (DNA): TGTGCCAGCAGCCCCCGGACAGGGGGAAGAGATACGCAGTATTTT. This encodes CASSPRTGGRDTQYF.

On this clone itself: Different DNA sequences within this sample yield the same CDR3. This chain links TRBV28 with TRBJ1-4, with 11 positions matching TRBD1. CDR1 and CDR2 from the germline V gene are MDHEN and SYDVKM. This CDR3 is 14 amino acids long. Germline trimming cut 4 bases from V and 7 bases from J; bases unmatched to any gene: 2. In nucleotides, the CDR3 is TGTGCCAGCAGTTCGGGACAGGGGGGTGAAAAACTGTTTTTT. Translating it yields CASSSGQGGEKLFF. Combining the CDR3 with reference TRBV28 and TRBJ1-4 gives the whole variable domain DVKVTQSSRYLVKRTGEKVFLECVQDMDHENMFWYRQDPGLGLRLIYFSYDVKMKEKGDIPEGYSVSREKKERFSLILESASTNQTSMYLCASSSGQGGEKLFFGSGTQLSVL.

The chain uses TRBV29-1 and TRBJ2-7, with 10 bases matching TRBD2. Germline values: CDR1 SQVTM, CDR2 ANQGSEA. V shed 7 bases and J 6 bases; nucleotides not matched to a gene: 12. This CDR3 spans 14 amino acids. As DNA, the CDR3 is TGCAGCGGTGACCAACTAGCGGGATATGGCGAGCAGTACTTC. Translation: CSGDQLAGYGEQYF.

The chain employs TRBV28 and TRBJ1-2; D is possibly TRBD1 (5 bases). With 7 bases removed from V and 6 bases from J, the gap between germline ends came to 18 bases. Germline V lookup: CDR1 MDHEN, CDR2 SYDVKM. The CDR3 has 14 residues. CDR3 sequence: CASTLRGGRHGYTF. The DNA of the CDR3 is TGTGCCAGCACCCTTAGGGGCGGACGGCATGGCTACACCTTC.

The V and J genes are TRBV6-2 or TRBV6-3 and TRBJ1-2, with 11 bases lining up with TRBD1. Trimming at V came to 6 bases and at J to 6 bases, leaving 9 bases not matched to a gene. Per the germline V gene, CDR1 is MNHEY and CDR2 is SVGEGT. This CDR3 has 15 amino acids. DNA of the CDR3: TGTGCCAGCAGCCCCCCCCGGGACAGGGGGGATGGCTACACCTTC. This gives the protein CASSPPRDRGDGYTF.

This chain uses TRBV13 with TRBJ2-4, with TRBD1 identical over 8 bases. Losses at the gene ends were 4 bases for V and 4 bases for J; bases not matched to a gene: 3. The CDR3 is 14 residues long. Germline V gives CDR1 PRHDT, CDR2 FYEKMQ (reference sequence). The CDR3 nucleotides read TGTGCCAGCAGCTCGACAGGGGAGAAAAACATTCAGTACTTC. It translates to CASSSTGEKNIQYF.

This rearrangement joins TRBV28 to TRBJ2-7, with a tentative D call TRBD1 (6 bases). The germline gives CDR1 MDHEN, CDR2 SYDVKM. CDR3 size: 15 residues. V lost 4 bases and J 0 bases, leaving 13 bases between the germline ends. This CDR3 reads CASSSGQLSSYEQYF. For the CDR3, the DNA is TGTGCCAGCAGTTCAGGACAGTTAAGCTCCTACGAGCAGTACTTC.

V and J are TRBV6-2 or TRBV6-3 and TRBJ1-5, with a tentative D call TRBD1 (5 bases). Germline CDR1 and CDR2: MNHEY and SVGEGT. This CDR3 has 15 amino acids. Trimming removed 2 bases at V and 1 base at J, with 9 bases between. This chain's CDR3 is CASSYTGGSNQPQHF. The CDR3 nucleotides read TGTGCCAGCAGTTACACAGGTGGGAGCAATCAGCCCCAGCATTTT.

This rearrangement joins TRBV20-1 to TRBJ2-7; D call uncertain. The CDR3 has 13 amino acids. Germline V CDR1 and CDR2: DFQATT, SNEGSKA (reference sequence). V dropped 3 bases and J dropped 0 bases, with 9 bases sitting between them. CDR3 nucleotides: TGCAGTGCTAGTCTTCCTAACTCCTACGAGCAGTACTTC. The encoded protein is CSASLPNSYEQYF.

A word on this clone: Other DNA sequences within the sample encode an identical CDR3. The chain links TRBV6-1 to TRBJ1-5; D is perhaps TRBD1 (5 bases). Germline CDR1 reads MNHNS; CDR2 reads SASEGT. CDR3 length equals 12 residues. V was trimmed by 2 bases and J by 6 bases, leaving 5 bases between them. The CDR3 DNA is TGTGCCAGCAGTGAAAGGGGTCAGCCCCAGCATTTT. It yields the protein CASSERGQPQHF.

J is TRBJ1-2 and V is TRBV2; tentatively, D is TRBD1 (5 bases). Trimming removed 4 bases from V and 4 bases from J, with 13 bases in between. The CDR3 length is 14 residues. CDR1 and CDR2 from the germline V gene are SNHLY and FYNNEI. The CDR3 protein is CASSVTDRPYGYTF. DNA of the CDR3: TGTGCCAGCAGTGTTACCGACAGACCCTATGGCTACACCTTC.

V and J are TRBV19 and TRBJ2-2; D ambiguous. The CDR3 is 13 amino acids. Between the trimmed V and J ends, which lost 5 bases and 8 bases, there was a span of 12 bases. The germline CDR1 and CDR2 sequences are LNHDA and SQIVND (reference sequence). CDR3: CASSPSSPGELFF. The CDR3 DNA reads TGTGCCAGTAGTCCGTCTTCCCCGGGGGAGCTGTTTTTT.

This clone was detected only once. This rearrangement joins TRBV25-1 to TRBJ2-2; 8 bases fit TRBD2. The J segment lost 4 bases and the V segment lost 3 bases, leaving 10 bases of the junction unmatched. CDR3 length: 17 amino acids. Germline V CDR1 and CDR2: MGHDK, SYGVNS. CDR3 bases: TGTGCCAGCAGTGACCTCACGGGAGGGCCAACCACCGGGGAGCTGTTTTTT. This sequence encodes CASSDLTGGPTTGELFF.

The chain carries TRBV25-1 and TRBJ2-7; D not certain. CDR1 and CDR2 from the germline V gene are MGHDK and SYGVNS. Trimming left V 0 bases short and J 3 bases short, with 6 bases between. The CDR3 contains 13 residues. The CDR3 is CASSEYGVYEQYF. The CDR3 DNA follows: TGTGCCAGCAGTGAATATGGAGTCTACGAGCAGTACTTC.

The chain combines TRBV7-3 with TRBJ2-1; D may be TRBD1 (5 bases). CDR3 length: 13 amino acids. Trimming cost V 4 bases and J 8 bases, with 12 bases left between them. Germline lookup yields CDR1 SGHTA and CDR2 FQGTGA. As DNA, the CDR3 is TGTGCCAGCAGCTCTAGGGGTTGGGATGAGCAGTTCTTC. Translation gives CASSSRGWDEQFF.

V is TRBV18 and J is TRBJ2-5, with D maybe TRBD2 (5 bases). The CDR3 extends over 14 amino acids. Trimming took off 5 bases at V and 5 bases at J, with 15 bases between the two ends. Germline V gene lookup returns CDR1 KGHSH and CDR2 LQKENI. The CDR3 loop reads CASSTGDRRETQYF. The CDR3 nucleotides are TGTGCCAGCTCAACTGGGGATCGGAGGGAGACCCAGTACTTC.

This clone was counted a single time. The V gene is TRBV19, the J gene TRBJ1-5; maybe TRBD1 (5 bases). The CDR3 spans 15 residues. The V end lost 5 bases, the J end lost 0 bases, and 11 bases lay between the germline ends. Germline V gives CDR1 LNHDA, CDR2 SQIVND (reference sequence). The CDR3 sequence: CASSDGTDSNQPQHF. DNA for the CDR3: TGTGCCAGTAGTGACGGGACTGATAGCAATCAGCCCCAGCATTTT.